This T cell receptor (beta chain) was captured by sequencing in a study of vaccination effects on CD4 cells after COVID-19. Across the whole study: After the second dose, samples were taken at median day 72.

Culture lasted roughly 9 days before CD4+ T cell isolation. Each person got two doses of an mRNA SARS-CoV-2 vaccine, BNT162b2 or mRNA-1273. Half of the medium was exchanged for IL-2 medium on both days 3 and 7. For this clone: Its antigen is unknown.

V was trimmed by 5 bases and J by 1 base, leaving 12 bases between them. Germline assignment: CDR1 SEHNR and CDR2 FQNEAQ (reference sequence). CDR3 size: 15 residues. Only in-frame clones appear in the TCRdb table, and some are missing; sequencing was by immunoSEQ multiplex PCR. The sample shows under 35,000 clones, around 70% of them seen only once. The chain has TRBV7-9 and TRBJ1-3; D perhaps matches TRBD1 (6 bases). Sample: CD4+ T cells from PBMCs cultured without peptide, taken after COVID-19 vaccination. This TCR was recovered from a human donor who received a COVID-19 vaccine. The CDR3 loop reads CASSPRQGSGNTIYF. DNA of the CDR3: TGTGCCAGCAGCCCGAGGCAGGGGTCTGGAAACACCATATATTTT.